This TCR beta chain derives from a study of blood T cell repertoires in COVID-19. CDR1 SGHNT and CDR2 YYREEE come from the germline V gene (reference sequence). The length of the CDR3 is 11 residues. Followed over time, Seattle patients had been enrolled while infection was active. TCRdb keeps only in-frame clones here, not all; method: immunoSEQ multiplex PCR. The sample contains 430,000 or so clones, 70% to 90% of which appear only once. The TCR comes from a man between 18 and 35 years old with COVID-19, enrolled during active disease. V usage is TRBV5-4 and J usage is TRBJ2-1; D uncertain. Material for sequencing was peripheral blood. DNA for the CDR3: TGTGTATCCTCCTCCTACAATGAGCAGTTCTTC. Protein product: CVSSSYNEQFF.